The 23 T cell receptor beta chains below come from one sample, sequenced in a study of T cell repertoires in cytomegalovirus infection. TCRdb re-analysed the reads in MiXCR, keeping a single row per CDR3 protein. The sample lists approximately 260,000 distinct CDR3 sequences, 22% occurring once. What these receptors recognize is not known. The material was cultured PBMCs, obtained from culture after CMV antigen stimulation. The receptor set was obtained from a human donor in good health (CMV status not recorded). Some clones in this sample may be carry-over from other donors' samples.

This clonotype was seen ten or more times. This chain connects TRBV28 to TRBJ2-7; tentatively, D is TRBD1 or TRBD2 (5 bases each). In germline, CDR1 is MDHEN, CDR2 SYDVKM. V lost 4 bases to trimming and J lost 0 bases, with 16 bases between them. The CDR3 consists of 16 residues. The CDR3 region has the DNA TGTGCCAGCAGTTCCCCCGGGACGGCAAGCTCCTACGAGCAGTACTTC. Translated, it gives CASSSPGTASSYEQYF.

This chain connects TRBV6-6 to TRBJ1-1; the D gene is possibly TRBD1 (5 bases). Trimming stripped 5 bases from V and 1 base from J, with 14 bases between. The length of the CDR3 is 15 residues. CDR1 is MNHNY, CDR2 SVGAGI, per germline (reference sequence). This chain's CDR3 is CASSQQGGGNTEAFF. The CDR3 region has the DNA TGTGCCAGCAGTCAACAAGGCGGGGGGAACACTGAAGCTTTCTTT.

This clonotype was found many times. The chain has TRBV6-1 and TRBJ2-5; TRBD2 matches at 13 bases. Germline V lookup: CDR1 MNHNS, CDR2 SASEGT. V trimming: 6 bases; J trimming: 4 bases; junction bases outside the gene matches: 5. This CDR3 has 15 residues. In nucleotides, the CDR3 is TGTGCCAGCAGCCGTGGACTAGCGGGAGTAGAGACCCAGTACTTC. Translation gives CASSRGLAGVETQYF.

The chain has TRBV12-3 or TRBV12-4 and TRBJ2-5; TRBD2 agrees at 8 bases. The CDR3 consists of 21 residues. V lost 0 bases and J lost 4; bases outside the gene matches: 22. CDR3 sequence (DNA): TGTGCCAGCAGTTTAGCCCCCGGGACTATGCCGTCTAGCGGGTTTCCAGAGACCCAGTACTTC. Its protein is CASSLAPGTMPSSGFPETQYF.

The gene calls are TRBV19 and TRBJ2-1; D possibly uses TRBD1 or TRBD2 (7 bases each). CDR3 size: 14 residues. Germline lookup yields CDR1 LNHDA and CDR2 SQIVND (reference sequence). Trimming stripped 4 bases from V and 10 bases from J, with 17 bases between. This CDR3 is CASSTSGTAGEQFF. CDR3 nucleotide sequence: TGTGCCAGTAGTACTTCTGGGACAGCGGGAGAGCAGTTCTTC.

This clonotype was detected ten times or more. The genes are TRBV12-3 or TRBV12-4 and TRBJ2-7; TRBD1 matches 9 bases. There are 14 residues in the CDR3. V gave up 6 bases and J gave up 5 bases; unmatched junction bases: 8. CDR3 DNA sequence: TGTGCCAGCAGACGGGACAGGGCGTTGGACGAGCAGTACTTC. Encoded protein: CASRRDRALDEQYF.

This clonotype has ten or more counts. V and J are TRBV6-1 and TRBJ2-7; TRBD2 is a possible D gene (6 bases). V lost 6 bases, J lost 2 bases, and 11 bases lay in between. Per germline, CDR1 MNHNS and CDR2 SASEGT. CDR3 length: 13 residues. The CDR3 nucleotides are TGTGCCAGCAGACGGGGGTTCACCTACGAGCAGTACGTC. Protein: CASRRGFTYEQYV.

This chain uses TRBV20-1 with TRBJ2-1; D uncertain. The CDR3 covers 12 residues. V lost 0 bases, J lost 9 bases, and 9 bases lay in between. The germline V gene encodes CDR1 DFQATT and CDR2 SNEGSKA (reference sequence). CDR3 nucleotides: TGCAGTGCTAGAGATCTAATCGGTGAGCAGTTCTTC. Its protein is CSARDLIGEQFF.

In its sample, this clonotype was seen a few times. V gene TRBV12-3 or TRBV12-4 combines with J gene TRBJ2-6; D gene ambiguous. Trimming removed 7 bases from V and 0 bases from J, with 10 bases in between. The CDR3 totals 15 residues. The CDR3 here is CASTNGPSGANVLTF. Written as DNA, the CDR3 is TGTGCCAGCACCAATGGACCCTCTGGGGCCAACGTCCTGACTTTC.

The chain couples TRBV11-1 to TRBJ2-5; D remains ambiguous. V lost 3 bases and J lost 4, with 9 bases in between. From germline, CDR1 is SGHAT and CDR2 FQDESV (reference sequence). The CDR3 extends over 13 amino acids. The CDR3 region has the DNA TGTGCCAGCAGCTTTTCCGTCGTAGAGACCCAGTACTTC. As protein: CASSFSVVETQYF.

The V gene is TRBV27, the J gene TRBJ2-1; D is uncertain. This CDR3 is 13 amino acids long. Trimming cost V 7 bases and J 5 bases, with 12 bases left between them. The germline gives CDR1 MNHEY, CDR2 SMNVEV (reference sequence). The CDR3 bases are TGTGCCAGCACCTTGGTCGGCCACAATGAGCAGTTCTTC. Translating it yields CASTLVGHNEQFF.

This clonotype was picked up a small number of times. V usage is TRBV5-1 and J usage is TRBJ1-4; D remains unclear. Between the trimmed V and J ends, which lost 1 base and 1 base, there was a span of 8 bases. The CDR3 contains 15 residues. Germline V gives CDR1 SGHRS, CDR2 YFSETQ. CDR3 DNA sequence: TGCGCCAGCAGCTTGTACCCCGGAACTAATGAAAAACTGTTTTTT. Translation: CASSLYPGTNEKLFF.

This clonotype was counted at least ten times. The rearrangement joins TRBV4-1 to TRBJ1-1; unclear D gene. V was trimmed by 6 bases and J by 9 bases, leaving 20 bases between them. Germline CDR1 reads MGHRA; CDR2 reads YSYEKL. This CDR3 is 14 amino acids long. CDR3 amino acids: CASSAALNSLQAFF. CDR3 nucleotide sequence: TGCGCCAGCAGTGCGGCCCTGAACTCACTACAAGCTTTCTTT.

Ten or more counts support this clonotype. The chain has TRBV27 and TRBJ2-3; a weak D match, TRBD2 (5 bases). The V gene's germline CDR1 is MNHEY and CDR2 SMNVEV (reference sequence). Trimming removed 2 bases at V and 4 bases at J, with 10 bases between. This CDR3 has 14 residues. The CDR3 protein is CASSLVTEADTQYF. The CDR3 DNA reads as TGTGCCAGCAGTTTAGTCACGGAGGCAGATACGCAGTATTTT.

In this sample, this clonotype turned up a few times. The chain couples TRBV12-3 or TRBV12-4 to TRBJ2-7; D unresolved. The CDR3 consists of 13 residues. The ends were cut back, 8 bases at V and 5 bases at J, with 16 bases in the middle. The CDR3 DNA reads TGTGCCAGCCGCCACTGTTGGGTCAACGAGCAGTACGTC. Its translation is CASRHCWVNEQYV.

This chain links TRBV2 with TRBJ2-1; D call uncertain. V lost 3 bases and J 4 bases, leaving 4 bases between the germline ends. The CDR3 contains 12 residues. Germline loops: CDR1 SNHLY, CDR2 FYNNEI. The CDR3 sequence: CASSDSYNEQFF. For the CDR3, the DNA is TGTGCCAGCAGTGATAGTTACAATGAGCAGTTCTTC.

This sequence joins TRBV20-1 and TRBJ2-5; D gene unclear. This CDR3 is 13 amino acids long. Per the germline V gene, CDR1 is DFQATT and CDR2 is SNEGSKA (reference sequence). V lost 3 bases, J lost 2 bases, and 10 bases lay in between. CDR3 in amino acids: CSARSLRQETQYF. CDR3 coding DNA: TGCAGTGCTAGGAGTCTCAGGCAAGAGACCCAGTACTTC.

The sample holds a few counts of this clonotype. This sequence joins TRBV2 and TRBJ2-1; 8 bases map to TRBD1. Germline trimming cut 2 bases from V and 6 bases from J; bases unmatched to any gene: 18. Germline V lookup: CDR1 SNHLY, CDR2 FYNNEI. This CDR3 is built from 19 residues. The CDR3 spells CASSERTGLGVGPINEQFF. In DNA, the CDR3 is TGTGCCAGCAGTGAACGGACAGGGCTGGGGGTCGGGCCGATCAATGAGCAGTTCTTC. Full variable domain (outside the CDR3, taken from reference TRBV2 and TRBJ2-1): EPEVTQTPSHQVTQMGQEVILRCVPISNHLYFYWYRQILGQKVEFLVSFYNNEISEKSEIFDDQFSVERPDGSNFTLKIRSTKLEDSAMYFCASSERTGLGVGPINEQFFGPGTRLTVL.

This clonotype was observed a few times. V and J are TRBV10-3 and TRBJ2-1; D is uncertain. Trimming stripped 4 bases from V and 9 bases from J, with 13 bases between. Germline CDR1 is ENHRY and CDR2 is SYGVKD. The CDR3 sequence is 13 residues long. CDR3 DNA sequence: TGTGCCATCAGTGGGGTATCGGTGGGTGAGCAGTTCTTC. It specifies CAISGVSVGEQFF.

The chain uses TRBV2 and TRBJ1-5; D is undetermined. This CDR3 is 15 amino acids long. Germline V CDR1 and CDR2: SNHLY, FYNNEI. V lost 6 bases and J 2 bases, leaving 14 bases between the germline ends. This CDR3 is CASSLGRQGNQPQHF. DNA of the CDR3: TGTGCCAGCAGCTTAGGGAGGCAGGGCAATCAGCCCCAGCATTTT.

The chain links TRBV18 to TRBJ1-1; maybe TRBD1 (6 bases). Germline assignment: CDR1 KGHSH and CDR2 LQKENI. Deletions cut 6 bases from V and 11 bases from J, with 22 bases between. This CDR3 has 14 amino acids. The CDR3 DNA sequence: TGTGCCAGCTCGTCAGGGGTACGGAGTTCGGATGCTTTCTTT. Amino acid sequence: CASSSGVRSSDAFF.

The rearrangement joins TRBV7-4 to TRBJ2-1; TRBD2 aligns across 7 bases. The germline gives CDR1 SGHVT, CDR2 SQSDAQ. The V gene end was trimmed by 5 bases and the J gene end by 1 base; junction bases not matched to a gene: 11. The length of the CDR3 is 17 residues. CDR3 loop: CASSRSTLAASYNEQFF. The CDR3, as DNA: TGTGCCAGCAGCCGATCAACTCTAGCGGCGTCCTACAATGAGCAGTTCTTC.

This clonotype showed up many times. This rearrangement joins TRBV19 to TRBJ2-1, with 8 bases that match TRBD1. Germline assignment: CDR1 LNHDA and CDR2 SQIVND (reference sequence). This CDR3 has 14 amino acids. V trimming: 9 bases; J trimming: 7 bases; junction bases outside the gene matches: 11. This CDR3 is CASLGQGGKNEQFF. DNA for the CDR3: TGTGCCAGCCTCGGACAGGGTGGAAAAAATGAGCAGTTCTTC. The whole variable domain, remainder taken from reference TRBV19 and TRBJ2-1, is DGGITQSPKYLFRKEGQNVTLSCEQNLNHDAMYWYRQDPGQGLRLIYYSQIVNDFQKGDIAEGYSVSREKKESFPLTVTSAQKNPTAFYLCASLGQGGKNEQFFGPGTRLTVL.